This TCR beta chain was identified during a study of CD8 T cells in Susac syndrome. Points from the study as a whole: It was acknowledged by the study that relatively few individuals were included in its TCR sequencing and HLA analysis.

Reverse transcription of about 0.5 to 1 ug RNA was carried out with random hexamers. It was immunoSEQ multiplex PCR that amplified TCR beta CDR3 across 54 Vbeta and 13 Jbeta. One entry per CDR3 protein results from TCRdb running MiXCR on the immunoSEQ multiplex PCR reads. The data hold roughly 200,000 distinct CDR3 sequences, with about 95% observed a single time. Notes on this clonotype: Its antigen is as yet unknown.

Sequencing of TCR beta covered CD8+ and CD4+ T cells obtained from blood. TEMRA cells were FACS-enriched, with CD8+ and CD4+ T cells isolated negatively. This clonotype was obtained from a human donor in good health. The sample taken for sequencing was CD4+ T cells from PBMCs.

The CDR3, as DNA: TGTGCCAGCAGGAACCCGGGACAACCAGGAGAGACCCAGTACTTC. This encodes CASRNPGQPGETQYF. V gene TRBV28 combines with J gene TRBJ2-5, with D maybe TRBD1 (6 bases). Germline-derived CDR1 and CDR2 are MDHEN and SYDVKM. Deletions cut 6 bases from V and 4 bases from J, with 18 bases between. The CDR3 extends over 15 amino acids.